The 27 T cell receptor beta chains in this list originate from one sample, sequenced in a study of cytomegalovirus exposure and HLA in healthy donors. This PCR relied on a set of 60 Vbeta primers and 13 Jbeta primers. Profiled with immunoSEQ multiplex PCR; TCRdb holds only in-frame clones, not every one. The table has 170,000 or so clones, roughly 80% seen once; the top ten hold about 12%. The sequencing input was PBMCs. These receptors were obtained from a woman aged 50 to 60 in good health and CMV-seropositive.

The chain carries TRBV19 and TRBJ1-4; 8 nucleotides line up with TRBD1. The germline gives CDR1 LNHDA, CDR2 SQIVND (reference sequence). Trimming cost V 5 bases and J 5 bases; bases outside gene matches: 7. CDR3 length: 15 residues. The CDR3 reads CASSETGGRNEKLFF. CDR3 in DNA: TGTGCCAGTAGTGAAACAGGGGGAAGAAATGAAAAACTGTTTTTT.

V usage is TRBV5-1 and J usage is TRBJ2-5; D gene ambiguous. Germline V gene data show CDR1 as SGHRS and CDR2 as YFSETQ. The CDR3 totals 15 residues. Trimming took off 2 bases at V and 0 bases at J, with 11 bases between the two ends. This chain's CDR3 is CASSLFSAYQETQYF. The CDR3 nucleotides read TGCGCCAGCAGCTTATTCTCTGCGTACCAAGAGACCCAGTACTTC. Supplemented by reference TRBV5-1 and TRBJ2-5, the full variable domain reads KAGVTQTPRYLIKTRGQQVTLSCSPISGHRSVSWYQQTPGQGLQFLFEYFSETQRNKGNFPGRFSGRQFSNSRSEMNVSTLELGDSALYLCASSLFSAYQETQYFGPGTRLLVL.

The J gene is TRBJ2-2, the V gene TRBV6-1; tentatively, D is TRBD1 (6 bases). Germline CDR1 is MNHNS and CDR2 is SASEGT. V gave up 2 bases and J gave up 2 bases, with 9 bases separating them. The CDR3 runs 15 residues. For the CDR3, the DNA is TGTGCCAGCAGTGAATCAGGGGTAAACACCGGGGAGCTGTTTTTT. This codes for CASSESGVNTGELFF.

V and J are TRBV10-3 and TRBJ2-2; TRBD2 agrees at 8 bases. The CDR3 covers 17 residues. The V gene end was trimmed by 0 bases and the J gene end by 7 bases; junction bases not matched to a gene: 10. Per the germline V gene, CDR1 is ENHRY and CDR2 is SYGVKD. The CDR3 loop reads CAISESRTTGGVGELFF. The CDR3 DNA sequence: TGTGCCATCAGTGAGTCGCGTACGACGGGAGGGGTCGGGGAGCTGTTTTTT.

The CDR3 nucleotides read TGCGCCAGCAGCACTCACAGGGATAGTCCTGAAAAACTGTTTTTT. Residues: CASSTHRDSPEKLFF. V usage is TRBV5-1 and J usage is TRBJ1-4, with TRBD1 as a possible D gene (6 bases). Trimming left V 4 bases short and J 7 bases short, with 17 bases between. Germline V lookup: CDR1 SGHRS, CDR2 YFSETQ. The CDR3 runs to 15 residues.

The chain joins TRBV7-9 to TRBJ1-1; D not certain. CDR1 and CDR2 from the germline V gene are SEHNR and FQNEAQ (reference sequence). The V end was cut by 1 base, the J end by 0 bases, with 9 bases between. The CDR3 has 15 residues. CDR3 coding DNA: TGTGCCAGCAGCTTAGGAGACATGATGAACACTGAAGCTTTCTTT. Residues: CASSLGDMMNTEAFF.

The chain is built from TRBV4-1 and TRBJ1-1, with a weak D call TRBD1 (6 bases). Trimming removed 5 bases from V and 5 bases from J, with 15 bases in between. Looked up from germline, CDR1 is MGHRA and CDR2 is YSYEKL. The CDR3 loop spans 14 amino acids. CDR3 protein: CASSGPARGTEAFF. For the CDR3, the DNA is TGCGCCAGCAGCGGCCCAGCAAGGGGGACTGAAGCTTTCTTT.

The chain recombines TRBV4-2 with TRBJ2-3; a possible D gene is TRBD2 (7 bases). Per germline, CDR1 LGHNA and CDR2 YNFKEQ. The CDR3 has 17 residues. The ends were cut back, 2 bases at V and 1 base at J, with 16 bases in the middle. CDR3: CASSQPGVAGGTDTQYF. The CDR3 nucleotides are TGTGCCAGCAGCCAACCAGGGGTGGCGGGGGGCACAGATACGCAGTATTTT.

CDR3 amino acids: CASRTSGTSGGEQYF. The CDR3 region has the DNA TGTGCCAGCCGAACCTCCGGGACTAGCGGGGGAGAGCAGTACTTC. This chain uses TRBV27 with TRBJ2-7; 14 nucleotides align to TRBD2. CDR1 MNHEY and CDR2 SMNVEV come from the germline V gene (reference sequence). V lost 8 bases, J lost 7 bases, and 10 bases stayed unmatched. The CDR3 is 15 amino acids.

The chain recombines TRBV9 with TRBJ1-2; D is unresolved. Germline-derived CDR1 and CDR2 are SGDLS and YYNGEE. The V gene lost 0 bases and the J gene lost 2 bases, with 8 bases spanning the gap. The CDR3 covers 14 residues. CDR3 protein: CASSVGLSNYGYTF. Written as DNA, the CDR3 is TGTGCCAGCAGCGTAGGTCTCTCCAACTATGGCTACACCTTC.

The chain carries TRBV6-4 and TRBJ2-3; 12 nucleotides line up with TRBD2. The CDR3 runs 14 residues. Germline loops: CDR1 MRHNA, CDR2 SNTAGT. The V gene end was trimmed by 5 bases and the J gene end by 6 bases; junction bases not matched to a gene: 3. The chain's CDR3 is CASSILAGGDTQYF. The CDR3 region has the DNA TGTGCCAGCAGTATACTAGCGGGGGGTGATACGCAGTATTTT.

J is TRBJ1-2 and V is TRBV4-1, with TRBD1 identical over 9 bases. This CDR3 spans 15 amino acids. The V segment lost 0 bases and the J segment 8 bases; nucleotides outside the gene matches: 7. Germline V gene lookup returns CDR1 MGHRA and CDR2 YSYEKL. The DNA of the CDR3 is TGCGCCAGCAGCCAAGATGGACAGGGGATGCGAGGCTACACCTTC. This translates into CASSQDGQGMRGYTF.

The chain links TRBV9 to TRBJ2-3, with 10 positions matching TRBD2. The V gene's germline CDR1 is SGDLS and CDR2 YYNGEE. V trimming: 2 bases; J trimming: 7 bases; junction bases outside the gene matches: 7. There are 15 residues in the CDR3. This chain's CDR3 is CASSVVSGGEYTQYF. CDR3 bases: TGTGCCAGCAGCGTCGTAAGCGGGGGGGAGTATACGCAGTATTTT.

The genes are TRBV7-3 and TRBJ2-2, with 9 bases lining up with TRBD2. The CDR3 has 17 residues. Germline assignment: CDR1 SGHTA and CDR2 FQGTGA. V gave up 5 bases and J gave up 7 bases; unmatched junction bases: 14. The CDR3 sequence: CASSPLAGGGAGGELFF. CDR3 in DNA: TGTGCCAGCAGCCCACTAGCGGGCGGGGGGGCAGGCGGGGAGCTGTTTTTT.

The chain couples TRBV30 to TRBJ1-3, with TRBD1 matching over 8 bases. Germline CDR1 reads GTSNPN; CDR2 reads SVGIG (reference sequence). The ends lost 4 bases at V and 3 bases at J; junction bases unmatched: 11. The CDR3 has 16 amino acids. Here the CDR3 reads CAWNTDRVGFGNTIYF. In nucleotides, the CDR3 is TGTGCCTGGAACACGGACAGGGTGGGTTTTGGAAACACCATATATTTT.

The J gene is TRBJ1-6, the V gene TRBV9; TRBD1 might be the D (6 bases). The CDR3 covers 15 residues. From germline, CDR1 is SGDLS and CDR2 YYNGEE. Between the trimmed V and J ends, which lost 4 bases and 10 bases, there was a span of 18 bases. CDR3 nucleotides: TGTGCCAGCAGCCAAGACGACAGGTTCGGGTCACCCCTCCACTTT. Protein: CASSQDDRFGSPLHF. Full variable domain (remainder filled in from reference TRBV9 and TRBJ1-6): DSGVTQTPKHLITATGQRVTLRCSPRSGDLSVYWYQQSLDQGLQFLIQYYNGEERAKGNILERFSAQQFPDLHSELNLSSLELGDSALYFCASSQDDRFGSPLHFGNGTRLTVT.

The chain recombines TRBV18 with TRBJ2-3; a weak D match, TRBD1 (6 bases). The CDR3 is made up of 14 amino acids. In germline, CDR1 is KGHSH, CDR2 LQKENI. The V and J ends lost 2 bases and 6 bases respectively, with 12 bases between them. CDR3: CASSPFTGSDTQYF. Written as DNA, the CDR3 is TGTGCCAGCTCACCATTTACAGGGTCGGATACGCAGTATTTT.

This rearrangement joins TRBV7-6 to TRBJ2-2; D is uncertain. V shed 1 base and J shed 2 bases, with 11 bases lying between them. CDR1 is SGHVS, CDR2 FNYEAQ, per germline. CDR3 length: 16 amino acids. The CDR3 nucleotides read TGTGCCAGCAGCTTAGTGGCGACACACAACACCGGGGAGCTGTTTTTT. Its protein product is CASSLVATHNTGELFF.

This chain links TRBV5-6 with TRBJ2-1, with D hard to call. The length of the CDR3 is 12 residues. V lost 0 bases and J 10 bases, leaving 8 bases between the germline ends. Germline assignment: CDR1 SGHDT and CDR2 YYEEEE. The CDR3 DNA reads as TGTGCCAGCAGCTTGGAACAGTTAGAGCAGTTCTTC. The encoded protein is CASSLEQLEQFF.

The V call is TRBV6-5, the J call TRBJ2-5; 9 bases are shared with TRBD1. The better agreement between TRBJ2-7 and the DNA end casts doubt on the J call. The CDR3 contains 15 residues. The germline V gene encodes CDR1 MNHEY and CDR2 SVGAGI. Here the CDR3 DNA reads TGTGCCAGCAGTTACACGACAGGGGGTGGGTACGAGCAGTACTTC. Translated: CASSYTTGGGYEQYF.

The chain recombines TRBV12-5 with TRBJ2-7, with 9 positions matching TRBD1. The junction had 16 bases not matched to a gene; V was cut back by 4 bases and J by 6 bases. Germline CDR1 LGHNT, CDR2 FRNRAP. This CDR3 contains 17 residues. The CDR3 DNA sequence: TGTGCTAGTGGTTCACATCCCGGTGGGACAGGGCTACTCGAGCAGTACTTC. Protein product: CASGSHPGGTGLLEQYF. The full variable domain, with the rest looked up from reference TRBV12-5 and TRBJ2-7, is DARVTQTPRHKVTEMGQEVTMRCQPILGHNTVFWYRQTMMQGLELLAYFRNRAPLDDSGMPKDRFSAEMPDATLATLKIQPSEPRDSAVYFCASGSHPGGTGLLEQYFGPGTRLTVT.

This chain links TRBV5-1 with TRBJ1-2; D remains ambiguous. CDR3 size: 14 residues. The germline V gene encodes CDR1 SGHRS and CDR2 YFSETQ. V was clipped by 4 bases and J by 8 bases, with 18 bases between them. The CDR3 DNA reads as TGCGCCAGCAGCCCCGATTTAGGCGGGAGAGGCTACACCTTC. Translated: CASSPDLGGRGYTF.

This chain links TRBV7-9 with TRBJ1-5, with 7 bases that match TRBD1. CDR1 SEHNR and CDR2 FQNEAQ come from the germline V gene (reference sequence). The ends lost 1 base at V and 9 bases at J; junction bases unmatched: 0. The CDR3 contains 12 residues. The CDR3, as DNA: TGTGCCAGCAGCTTAGAGGGGGCGCCCCAGCATTTT. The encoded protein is CASSLEGAPQHF.

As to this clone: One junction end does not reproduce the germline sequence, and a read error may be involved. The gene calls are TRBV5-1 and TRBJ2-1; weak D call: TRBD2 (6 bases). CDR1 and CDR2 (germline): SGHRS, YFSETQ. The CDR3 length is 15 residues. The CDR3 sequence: CASSLGAGFYDEQFF. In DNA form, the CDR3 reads TGCGCCAGCAGCTTGGGGGCGGGGTTCTACGATGAGCAGTTCTTC.

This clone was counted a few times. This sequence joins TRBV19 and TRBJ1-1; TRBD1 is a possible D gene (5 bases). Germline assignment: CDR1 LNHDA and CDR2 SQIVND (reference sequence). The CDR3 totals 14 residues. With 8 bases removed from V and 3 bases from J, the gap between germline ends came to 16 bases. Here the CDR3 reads CASRRGLGDTEAFF. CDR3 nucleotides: TGTGCCAGTCGCCGGGGGTTGGGTGACACTGAAGCTTTCTTT.

The CDR3 reads CASSPGPGRGNTEAFF. The CDR3, as DNA: TGTGCCAGTAGTCCCGGTCCCGGCCGGGGGAACACTGAAGCTTTCTTT. The chain joins TRBV19 to TRBJ1-1; D unresolved. V shed 5 bases and J shed 1 base, with 17 bases lying between them. Germline V gene sequence: CDR1 LNHDA, CDR2 SQIVND (reference sequence). This CDR3 contains 16 residues.

The CDR3 spells CASSYSGAGTGELFF. CDR3 DNA: TGTGCCAGCAGTTACTCAGGGGCAGGAACCGGGGAGCTGTTTTTT. The chain joins TRBV6-5 to TRBJ2-2, with D possibly being TRBD1 (5 bases). With 0 bases removed from V and 5 bases from J, the gap between germline ends came to 10 bases. CDR1 and CDR2 from the germline V gene are MNHEY and SVGAGI. The CDR3 spans 15 residues.